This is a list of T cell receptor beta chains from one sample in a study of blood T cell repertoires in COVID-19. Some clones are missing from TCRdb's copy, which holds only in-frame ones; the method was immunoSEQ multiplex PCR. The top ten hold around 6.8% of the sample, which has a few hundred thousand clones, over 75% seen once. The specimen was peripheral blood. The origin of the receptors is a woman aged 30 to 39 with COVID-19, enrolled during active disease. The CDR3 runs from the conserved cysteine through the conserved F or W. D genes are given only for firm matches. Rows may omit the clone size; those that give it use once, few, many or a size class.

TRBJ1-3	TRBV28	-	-	TGTGCCAGCAGTTTAGTTAGGGGGATTGGAAACACCATATATTTT	CASSLVRGIGNTIYF
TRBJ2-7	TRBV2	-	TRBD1	TGTGCCAGCAGACCCGGGACAGGGAATTTCGAGCAGTACTTC	CASRPGTGNFEQYF
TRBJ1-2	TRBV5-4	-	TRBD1	TGTGCCAGCAGCTTGAAGACAGGGGCTAACTATGGCTACACCTTC	CASSLKTGANYGYTF
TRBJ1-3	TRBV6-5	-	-	TGTGCCAGCAGGGACAGCTTCTCTGGAAACACCATATATTTT	CASRDSFSGNTIYF
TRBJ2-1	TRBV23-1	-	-	TGCGCCAGCAGTCCATCTGGGACTATAGAGGCGCGGGGGCGCCACAATGAGCAGTTCTTC	CASSPSGTIEARGRHNEQFF
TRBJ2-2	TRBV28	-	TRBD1	TGTGCCAGCAGCGACACGACAGGGCTAACCGGGGAGCTGTTTTTT	CASSDTTGLTGELFF
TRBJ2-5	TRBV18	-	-	TGTGCCAGCTCACCACGTCGAGAGACCCAGTACTTC	CASSPRRETQYF
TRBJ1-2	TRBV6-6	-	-	TGTGCCAGCAGTTACTCCGCAGGCCGATATAACTATGGCTACACCTTC	CASSYSAGRYNYGYTF
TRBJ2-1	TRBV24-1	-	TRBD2	TGTGCCACCAGTGATTTGCCGACTAGCGGGAGGGAGAATGAGCAGTTCTTC	CATSDLPTSGRENEQFF
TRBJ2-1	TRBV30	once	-	TGTGCCTGGAGTCAGGGGAACTCCTACAATGAGCAGTTCTTC	CAWSQGNSYNEQFF
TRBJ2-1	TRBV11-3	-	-	TGTGCCAGCAGCGAACGTAGCGGCAACAATGAGCAGTTCTTC	CASSERSGNNEQFF
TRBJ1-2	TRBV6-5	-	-	TGTGCCAGCAGTTCCCCAGCAGGGGCGCGTGGCTACACCTTC	CASSSPAGARGYTF
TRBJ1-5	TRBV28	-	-	TGTGCCAGCAGAACGGGGACTTGGGGCAATCAGCCCCAGCATTTT	CASRTGTWGNQPQHF
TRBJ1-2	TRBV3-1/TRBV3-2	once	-	TGTGCCAGCAGCCTTCGACAGGTTTATGGCTACACCTTC	CASSLRQVYGYTF
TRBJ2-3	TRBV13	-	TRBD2	TGTGCCAGCAGCTCAGGTCAACTAGCGAATACGCAGTATTTT	CASSSGQLANTQYF
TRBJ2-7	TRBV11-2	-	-	TGTGCCAGCAGCTTAGGCCTACAGGGGAGGTTATTGGAGCAGTACTTC	CASSLGLQGRLLEQYF
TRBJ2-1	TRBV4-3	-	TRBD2	TGCGCCAGCAGCCAAGGGAGCGGGGGTGGCAATGAGCAGTTCTTC	CASSQGSGGGNEQFF
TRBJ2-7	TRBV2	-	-	TGTGCCAGCAGTCATGACAGAACCCGATACGAGCAGTACTTC	CASSHDRTRYEQYF
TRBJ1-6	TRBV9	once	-	TGTGCCAGCAGCGTAGGTCCAGGGTCGGGTTCACCCCTCCACTTT	CASSVGPGSGSPLHF
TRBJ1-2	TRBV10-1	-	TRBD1	TGCGCCAGCAGTGAAGGAACAGGGGTCGGCTACACCTTC	CASSEGTGVGYTF
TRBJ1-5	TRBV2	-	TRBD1	TGTGCCAGCAGTGAAGAGGGACAGGGAAATCAGCCCCAGCATTTT	CASSEEGQGNQPQHF
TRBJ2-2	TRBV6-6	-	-	TGTGCCAGCACCCCGCCCGGGGCGAACACCGGGGAGCTGTTTTTT	CASTPPGANTGELFF
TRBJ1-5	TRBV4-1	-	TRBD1	TGCGCCAGCAGCCACGTACAGACAGGGTTCAATCAGCCCCAGCATTTT	CASSHVQTGFNQPQHF
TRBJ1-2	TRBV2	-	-	TGTGTTTTTCGGGCGGGTAACTATGGCTACACCTTC	CVFRAGNYGYTF
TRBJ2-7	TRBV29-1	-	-	TGCAGCGTTGCGGGAGTCCCCAGCTCCTACGAGCAGTACTTC	CSVAGVPSSYEQYF
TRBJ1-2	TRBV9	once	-	TGTGCCAGCAGCGTAGACCCGGGAAACTATGGCTACACCTTC	CASSVDPGNYGYTF
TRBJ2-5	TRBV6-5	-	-	TGTGCCAGCAGTACAGACAATTGGGAGACCCAGTACTTC	CASSTDNWETQYF
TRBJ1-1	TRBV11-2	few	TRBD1	TGTGCCAGCAGCTTAGCCGGACAGGGTAACACTGAAGCTTTCTTT	CASSLAGQGNTEAFF
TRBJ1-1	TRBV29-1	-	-	TGCAGCGTTGAAGCAGGTTCCATGAACACTGAAGCTTTCTTT	CSVEAGSMNTEAFF
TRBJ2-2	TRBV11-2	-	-	TGTGCCAGCAGCTCGACAGGCGGACGTTCGAACACCGGGGAGCTGTTTTTT	CASSSTGGRSNTGELFF
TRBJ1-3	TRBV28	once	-	TGTGCCACGACTCTGGTCTCTGGAAACACCATATATTTT	CATTLVSGNTIYF
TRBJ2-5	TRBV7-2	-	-	TGTGCCAGCAGTCTTGAATCCGGGGGGACCCAGTACTTC	CASSLESGGTQYF
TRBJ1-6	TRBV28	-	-	TGTGCCAGCAGTTCGGCATTGGAGGCCAATAATAATTCACCCCTCCACTTT	CASSSALEANNNSPLHF
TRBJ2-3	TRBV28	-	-	TGTGCCAGCAGTTTGACAGGAGACACAGATACGCAGTATTTT	CASSLTGDTDTQYF
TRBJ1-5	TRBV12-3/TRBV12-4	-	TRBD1	TGTGCCAGCAGCTATGGACAGGGACAGCCCCAGCATTTT	CASSYGQGQPQHF
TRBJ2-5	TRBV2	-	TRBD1	TGTGCCAGCAGGGGACAGGGGGGGGAGACCCAGTACTTC	CASRGQGGETQYF
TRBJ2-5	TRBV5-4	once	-	TGTGCCAGCAGCTTGGGCCGGCGGCAAACCGAAGAGACCCAGTACTTC	CASSLGRRQTEETQYF
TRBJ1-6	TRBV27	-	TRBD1	TGTGCCAGCCTCGGACAGGGGGGCTCCTATAATTCACCCCTCCACTTT	CASLGQGGSYNSPLHF
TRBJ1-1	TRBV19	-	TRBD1	TGTGCCAGTAGGGGACAGGGGTTGACTGAAGCTTTCTTT	CASRGQGLTEAFF
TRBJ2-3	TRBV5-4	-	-	TGTGCCAGCAGCGGCCCGACATCGGATACGCAGTATTTT	CASSGPTSDTQYF
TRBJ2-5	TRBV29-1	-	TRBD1	TGCAGCGTAGCGACCGGGACAGGGTGGGAGACCCAGTACTTC	CSVATGTGWETQYF
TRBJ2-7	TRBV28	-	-	TGTGCCAGCAGTTATGGGGGGAGGAACAGCCCCTACGAGCAGTACTTC	CASSYGGRNSPYEQYF
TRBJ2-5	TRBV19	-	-	TGTGCCAGTAGTTCTAACAGCCAAGAGACCCAGTACTTC	CASSSNSQETQYF
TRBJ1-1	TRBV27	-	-	TGTGCCAGCAGATCAACAGGGTACATCGCTGAAGCTTTCTTT	CASRSTGYIAEAFF
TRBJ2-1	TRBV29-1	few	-	TGCAGCGTTGAGCCCCAGGGGTTAGGCAATGAGCAGTTCTTC	CSVEPQGLGNEQFF
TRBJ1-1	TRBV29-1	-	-	TGCAGCGTTGAAGAACAGGGAAATGAAGCTTTCTTT	CSVEEQGNEAFF
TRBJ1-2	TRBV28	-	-	TGTGCCAGCAGTTTATCACCTTCGGATGGCTACACCTTC	CASSLSPSDGYTF
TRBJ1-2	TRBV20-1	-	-	TGCAGTGCTACGAGGCCAGCTGGCTACACCTTC	CSATRPAGYTF